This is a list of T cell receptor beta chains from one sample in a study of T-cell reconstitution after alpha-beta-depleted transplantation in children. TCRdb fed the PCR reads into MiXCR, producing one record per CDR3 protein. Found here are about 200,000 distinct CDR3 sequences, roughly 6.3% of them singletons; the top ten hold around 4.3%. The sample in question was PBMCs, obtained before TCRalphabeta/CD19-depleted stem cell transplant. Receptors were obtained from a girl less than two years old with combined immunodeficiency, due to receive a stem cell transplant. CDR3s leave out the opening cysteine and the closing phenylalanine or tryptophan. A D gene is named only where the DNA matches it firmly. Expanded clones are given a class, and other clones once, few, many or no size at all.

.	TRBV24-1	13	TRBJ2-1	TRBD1	ATSDPTGFLDEQF
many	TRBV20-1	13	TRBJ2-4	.	SAPEENLAKNIQY
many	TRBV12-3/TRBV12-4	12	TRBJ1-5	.	ASSLADSNQPQH
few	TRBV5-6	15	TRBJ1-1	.	ASSLGGGAGHYAEAF
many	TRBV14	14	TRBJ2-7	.	ASSSREGGPSYEQY
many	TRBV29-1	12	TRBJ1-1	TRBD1	SVPRGQGVTEAF
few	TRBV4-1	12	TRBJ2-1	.	ASSGRSSYNEQF
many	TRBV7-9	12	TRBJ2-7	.	ASSLDHRAYEQY
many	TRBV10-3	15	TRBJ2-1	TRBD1	AISELWTGGARNEQF
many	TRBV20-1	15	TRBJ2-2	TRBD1	SARGQPKTRGTGELF
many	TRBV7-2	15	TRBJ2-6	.	ASSLGGQLSGANVLT
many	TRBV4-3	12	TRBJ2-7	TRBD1	ASSQPGQVNEQY
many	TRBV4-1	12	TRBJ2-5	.	ASSQVSWEETQY
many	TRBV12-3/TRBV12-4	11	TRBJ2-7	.	ASSHDGTYEQY
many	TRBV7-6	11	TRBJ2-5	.	ASSMWMGETQY